These 25 T cell receptor beta chains were sequenced from one sample in a study of T cells after posttransplantation cyclophosphamide. Only in-frame clones appear in the TCRdb table, and some are missing; sequencing was by immunoSEQ multiplex PCR. There are approximately 24,000 clones in the sample, none observed a single time. The sequencing sample was made of PBMCs. The receptors come from a middle-aged man in good health, CMV-negative, and a related stem cell transplant donor.

Many counts were recorded for this clone. The chain uses TRBV29-1 and TRBJ2-5, with 7 bases lining up with TRBD2. Germline V lookup: CDR1 SQVTM, CDR2 ANQGSEA. V was clipped by 8 bases and J by 0 bases; unmatched bases: 9. This CDR3 contains 14 residues. CDR3 DNA: TGCAGCATTGGGGGGGTAGGGAACCAAGAGACCCAGTACTTC. It specifies CSIGGVGNQETQYF.

This clone was seen repeatedly, ten times or more. The V gene is TRBV7-9, the J gene TRBJ2-7; 7 bases align to TRBD2. J lost 3 bases, V lost 5 bases, and 4 bases had no gene match. Germline V CDR1 and CDR2: SEHNR, FQNEAQ (reference sequence). There are 13 residues in the CDR3. CDR3 DNA sequence: TGTGCCAGCAGCATCTCTAGCGGCTACGAGCAGTACTTC. Translated, it gives CASSISSGYEQYF.

There are many counts of this clone. J is TRBJ1-2 and V is TRBV10-2; perhaps TRBD1 as D (5 bases). The CDR3 spans 17 residues. V was clipped by 4 bases and J by 8 bases, with 26 bases between them. CDR1 and CDR2 (germline): WSHSY, SAAADI. The CDR3 DNA follows: TGCGCCAGCAGTGGGGGGACGAATCGCGGGGGACTTTTGGGCTACACCTTC. It is translated as CASSGGTNRGGLLGYTF.

This clone has a count of ten or more. The chain links TRBV5-1 to TRBJ1-1; no clear D. Trimming pared 2 bases from V and 1 base from J, leaving 6 bases between. CDR1 SGHRS and CDR2 YFSETQ come from the germline V gene. This CDR3 spans 13 amino acids. The CDR3 loop is CASSFEGNTEAFF. The DNA for the CDR3 is TGCGCCAGCAGCTTTGAGGGGAACACTGAAGCTTTCTTT.

Ten or more counts support this clone. The chain uses TRBV2 and TRBJ1-2; unclear D gene. The germline V gene has CDR1 SNHLY and CDR2 FYNNEI. V was cut by 7 bases and J by 3 bases, with 12 bases left in between. This CDR3 is built from 13 residues. CDR3 amino acids: CASTVEEYYGYTF. CDR3 bases: TGTGCCAGCACGGTCGAGGAGTACTATGGCTACACCTTC.

This clone was counted ten times or more. The chain combines TRBV10-1 with TRBJ2-1; the match to TRBD2 covers 9 bases. This CDR3 is 13 amino acids long. CDR1 is WNHNN, CDR2 SYGVQD, per germline (reference sequence). The trim removed 5 bases at V and 10 bases at J, leaving 6 bases unmatched. Here the CDR3 reads CASSPSGGLEQFF. As DNA, the CDR3 is TGCGCCAGCAGTCCCAGCGGGGGGCTCGAGCAGTTCTTC.

This clone was recorded at least ten times. This sequence joins TRBV10-3 and TRBJ2-5; 9 bases are a match to TRBD2. Germline values: CDR1 ENHRY, CDR2 SYGVKD. This CDR3 has 18 residues. The junction had 12 bases not matched to a gene; V was cut back by 2 bases and J by 2 bases. The CDR3 DNA sequence: TGTGCCATCAGTGAGACTTGGAATAGCGGGAGTGGACAAGAGACCCAGTACTTC. Translated, it gives CAISETWNSGSGQETQYF.

This clone was recorded many times. This chain's CDR3 is CASKPGSYTGELFF. CDR3 nucleotides: TGTGCCAGCAAACCGGGATCCTACACCGGGGAGCTGTTTTTT. This chain joins TRBV2 and TRBJ2-2; tentative D call: TRBD2 (5 bases). V lost 7 bases and J lost 3, with 12 bases in between. The CDR3 consists of 14 residues. Germline CDR1 reads SNHLY; CDR2 reads FYNNEI. The full variable domain, completed using reference TRBV2 and TRBJ2-2, is EPEVTQTPSHQVTQMGQEVILRCVPISNHLYFYWYRQILGQKVEFLVSFYNNEISEKSEIFDDQFSVERPDGSNFTLKIRSTKLEDSAMYFCASKPGSYTGELFFGEGSRLTVL.

This clone was found many times. The chain is built from TRBV29-1 and TRBJ1-2; TRBD1 might be the D (5 bases). V shed 6 bases and J shed 6 bases, with 17 bases lying between them. This CDR3 contains 13 residues. CDR1 and CDR2 from the germline V gene are SQVTM and ANQGSEA. CDR3 coding DNA: TGCAGCGTGTATGCACAGGCTCAACATGGCTACACCTTC. Amino acids: CSVYAQAQHGYTF.

This clone turned up a few times. The rearrangement links TRBV6-5 to TRBJ1-1, with D perhaps matching TRBD1 (6 bases). The V end lost 5 bases, the J end lost 4 bases, and 17 bases lay between the germline ends. Germline CDR1 reads MNHEY; CDR2 reads SVGAGI. This CDR3 is built from 15 residues. Written as DNA, the CDR3 is TGTGCCAGCAGTGACTTGGCGGGGGCCATCACTGAAGCTTTCTTT. Amino acids: CASSDLAGAITEAFF.

This clone has a count of ten or more. The gene calls are TRBV6-1 and TRBJ2-3, with 7 positions matching TRBD1. This CDR3 has 15 amino acids. Per the germline V gene, CDR1 is MNHNS and CDR2 is SASEGT. V shed 3 bases and J 3 bases; nucleotides not matched to a gene: 6. The DNA of the CDR3 is TGTGCCAGCAGTGACGGGACAGCTGATACAGATACGCAGTATTTT. This translates into CASSDGTADTDTQYF.

This clone was counted at least ten times. The J gene is TRBJ2-5, the V gene TRBV7-3; TRBD2 matches 7 bases. V was pared by 3 bases and J by 2 bases, with 6 bases of the junction left unmatched. This CDR3 spans 15 amino acids. CDR1 and CDR2 (germline): SGHTA, FQGTGA. This CDR3 is CASSFQSGVQETQYF. CDR3 in DNA: TGTGCCAGCAGCTTTCAGAGCGGGGTACAAGAGACCCAGTACTTC. Using reference TRBV7-3 and TRBJ2-5 for the parts outside the CDR3, the full variable domain is GAGVSQTPSNKVTEKGKYVELRCDPISGHTALYWYRQSLGQGPEFLIYFQGTGAADDSGLPNDRFFAVRPEGSVSTLKIQRTERGDSAVYLCASSFQSGVQETQYFGPGTRLLVL.

This clone was recorded at least ten times. V is TRBV18 and J is TRBJ1-1; the match to TRBD1 covers 8 bases. The CDR3 is made up of 15 amino acids. The germline V gene encodes CDR1 KGHSH and CDR2 LQKENI. V lost 3 bases to trimming and J lost 1 base; unmatched junction nucleotides: 4. CDR3 bases: TGTGCCAGCTCACCCAGGACAGGGCAGAACACTGAAGCTTTCTTT. Its translation: CASSPRTGQNTEAFF.

This clone was detected ten times or more. The gene calls are TRBV19 and TRBJ1-3; TRBD1 might be the D (5 bases). The germline V gene has CDR1 LNHDA and CDR2 SQIVND (reference sequence). With 9 bases removed from V and 6 bases from J, the gap between germline ends came to 15 bases. The CDR3 loop spans 13 amino acids. In DNA form, the CDR3 reads TGTGCCAGCCTCAATACGGGGGAAAACACCATATATTTT. Its translation: CASLNTGENTIYF.

There are many counts of this clone. The V call is TRBV5-5, the J call TRBJ2-7, with 8 nucleotides matching TRBD1. V lost 1 base and J lost 4; bases outside the gene matches: 4. Germline-derived CDR1 and CDR2 are SGHKS and YYEKEE (reference sequence). This CDR3 comprises 14 residues. DNA for the CDR3: TGTGCCAGCAGCTTGCTCCAGGGGGCGTACGAGCAGTACTTC. The encoded protein is CASSLLQGAYEQYF.

In its sample, this clone was seen many times. This chain links TRBV5-4 with TRBJ2-1, with D perhaps matching TRBD2 (5 bases). Germline loops: CDR1 SGHNT, CDR2 YYREEE (reference sequence). V was shortened by 3 bases and J by 8 bases, with 18 bases between the two germline ends. The CDR3 is 15 amino acids. CDR3 loop: CASSSDSSGFYEQFF. For the CDR3, the DNA is TGTGCCAGCAGCTCCGATTCGAGCGGTTTTTATGAGCAGTTCTTC.

This clone was detected many times. The rearrangement links TRBV11-2 to TRBJ1-2; TRBD1 is a possible D gene (6 bases). CDR3 length: 14 residues. Trimming stripped 5 bases from V and 5 bases from J, with 15 bases between. Germline CDR1 is SGHAT and CDR2 is FQNNGV. CDR3 protein: CASSPTTGVYGYTF. CDR3 sequence (DNA): TGTGCCAGCAGCCCCACGACAGGAGTATATGGCTACACCTTC. Complete variable domain (other parts from reference TRBV11-2 and TRBJ1-2): EAGVAQSPRYKIIEKRQSVAFWCNPISGHATLYWYQQILGQGPKLLIQFQNNGVVDDSQLPKDRFSAERLKGVDSTLKIQPAKLEDSAVYLCASSPTTGVYGYTFGSGTRLTVV.

This clone showed up many times. The V gene is TRBV7-8, the J gene TRBJ2-6; TRBD1 matches at 7 bases. With 4 bases clipped from V and 4 bases from J, the junction kept 4 bases outside the gene matches. CDR3 size: 15 residues. Germline CDR1 reads SGHVS; CDR2 reads FQNEAQ. The CDR3 protein is CASSWTGNGANVLTF. CDR3 sequence (DNA): TGTGCCAGCAGCTGGACAGGAAACGGGGCCAACGTCCTGACTTTC.

In this sample, this clone turned up many times. The J gene is TRBJ2-7, the V gene TRBV2; D ambiguous. The CDR3 is 12 residues long. Per the germline V gene, CDR1 is SNHLY and CDR2 is FYNNEI. The V gene lost 6 bases and the J gene lost 3 bases, with 9 bases spanning the gap. Here the CDR3 reads CASRSMSYEQYF. DNA for the CDR3: TGTGCCAGCAGGAGCATGAGCTACGAGCAGTACTTC.

This clone appeared many times. The chain joins TRBV19 to TRBJ2-7; TRBD2 agrees at 8 bases. Germline-derived CDR1 and CDR2 are LNHDA and SQIVND (reference sequence). V trimming: 3 bases; J trimming: 5 bases; junction bases outside the gene matches: 3. The CDR3 has 13 amino acids. CDR3 region: CASSMGLVNEQYF. The CDR3, as DNA: TGTGCCAGTAGTATGGGACTAGTTAACGAGCAGTACTTC.

This clone was counted many times. The chain joins TRBV5-1 to TRBJ2-5; 7 nucleotides agree with TRBD1. With 1 base clipped from V and 2 bases from J, the junction kept 5 bases outside the gene matches. This CDR3 has 15 residues. Germline CDR1 is SGHRS and CDR2 is YFSETQ. The CDR3 DNA reads TGCGCCAGCAGCTTGTTATCGACAGGGCAAGAGACCCAGTACTTC. Translated: CASSLLSTGQETQYF.

This clone was seen at least ten times. V is TRBV10-2 and J is TRBJ1-5; perhaps TRBD1 as D (5 bases). Germline V gene sequence: CDR1 WSHSY, CDR2 SAAADI. CDR3 length: 14 residues. V was trimmed by 8 bases and J by 10 bases, leaving 21 bases between them. The CDR3 DNA reads TGCGCCAGCGCCCCCTTTCAAGGGGCGACACCCCAGCATTTT. Encoded protein: CASAPFQGATPQHF.

This clone has at least ten counts. The rearrangement links TRBV5-6 to TRBJ2-7; possible D gene TRBD2, 5 bases. Trimming took off 5 bases at V and 3 bases at J, with 9 bases between the two ends. CDR1 and CDR2 (germline): SGHDT, YYEEEE. The CDR3 is made up of 12 amino acids. This CDR3 is CASSLRDYEQYF. The CDR3 DNA reads TGTGCCAGCAGTCTCCGGGACTACGAGCAGTACTTC.

This clone has a handful of counts. The chain is built from TRBV4-1 and TRBJ1-6; 7 bases match TRBD1. Germline V gene data show CDR1 as MGHRA and CDR2 as YSYEKL. This CDR3 is 16 amino acids long. The V and J ends lost 0 bases and 7 bases, in that order; junction bases with no gene match: 6. CDR3: CASSQDLSGQNSPLHF. DNA of the CDR3: TGCGCCAGCAGCCAAGATCTGTCGGGACAGAATTCACCCCTCCACTTT.

There are many counts of this clone. The chain is built from TRBV10-1 and TRBJ1-3; no clear D. V gave up 0 bases and J gave up 0 bases, with 12 bases separating them. Germline V gives CDR1 WNHNN, CDR2 SYGVQD (reference sequence). The CDR3 has 17 residues. The chain's CDR3 is CASSESILPSSGNTIYF. Here the CDR3 DNA reads TGCGCCAGCAGTGAGTCGATACTGCCGAGCTCTGGAAACACCATATATTTT.